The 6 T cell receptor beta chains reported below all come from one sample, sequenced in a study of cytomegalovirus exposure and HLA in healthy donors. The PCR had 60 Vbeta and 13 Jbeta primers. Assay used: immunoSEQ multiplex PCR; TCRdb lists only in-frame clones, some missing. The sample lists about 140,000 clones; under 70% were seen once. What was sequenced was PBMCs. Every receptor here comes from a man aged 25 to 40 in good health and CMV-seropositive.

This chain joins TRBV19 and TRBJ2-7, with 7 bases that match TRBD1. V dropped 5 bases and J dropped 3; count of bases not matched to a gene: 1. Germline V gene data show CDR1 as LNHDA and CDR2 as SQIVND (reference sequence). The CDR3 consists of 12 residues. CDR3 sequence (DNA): TGTGCCAGTAGTCGACAGGGCTACGAGCAGTACTTC. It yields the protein CASSRQGYEQYF.

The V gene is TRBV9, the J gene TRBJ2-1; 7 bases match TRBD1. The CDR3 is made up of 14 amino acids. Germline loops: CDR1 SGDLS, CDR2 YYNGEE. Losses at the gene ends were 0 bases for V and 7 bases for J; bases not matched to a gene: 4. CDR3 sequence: CASSVGAGGNEQFF. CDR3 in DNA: TGTGCCAGCAGCGTAGGAGCAGGGGGTAATGAGCAGTTCTTC.

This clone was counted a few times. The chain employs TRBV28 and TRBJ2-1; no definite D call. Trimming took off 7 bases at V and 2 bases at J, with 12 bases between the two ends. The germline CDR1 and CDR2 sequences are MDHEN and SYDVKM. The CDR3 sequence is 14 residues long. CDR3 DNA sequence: TGTGCCAGCACCAGACATACCACCTACAATGAGCAGTTCTTC. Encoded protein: CASTRHTTYNEQFF.

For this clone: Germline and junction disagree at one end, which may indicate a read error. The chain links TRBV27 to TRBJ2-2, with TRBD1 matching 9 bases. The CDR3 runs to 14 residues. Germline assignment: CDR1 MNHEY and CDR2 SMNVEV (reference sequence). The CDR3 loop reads CASGQGFIAGGLFF. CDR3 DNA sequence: TGTGCCAGCGGACAGGGGTTTATCGCCGGGGGGCTGTTTTTT.

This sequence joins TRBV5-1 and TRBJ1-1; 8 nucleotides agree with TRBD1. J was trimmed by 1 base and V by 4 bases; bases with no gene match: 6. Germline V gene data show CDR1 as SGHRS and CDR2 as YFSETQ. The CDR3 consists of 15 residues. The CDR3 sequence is CASSSPGGRNTEAFF. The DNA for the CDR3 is TGCGCCAGCAGCAGTCCAGGGGGCCGGAACACTGAAGCTTTCTTT.

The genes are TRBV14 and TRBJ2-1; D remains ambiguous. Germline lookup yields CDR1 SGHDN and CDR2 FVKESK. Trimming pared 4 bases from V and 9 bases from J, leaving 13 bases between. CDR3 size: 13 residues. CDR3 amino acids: CASSPPGAFEQFF. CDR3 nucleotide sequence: TGTGCCAGCAGCCCCCCTGGAGCGTTTGAGCAGTTCTTC.